The 12 T cell receptor beta chains listed next were all sequenced from one sample in a study of T cell responses to AZD1222 COVID-19 vaccine. The table came from immunoSEQ multiplex PCR; TCRdb's copy has only in-frame clones and leaves some out. The table shows 90,000 to 150,000 clones, with around nine tenths occurring only once. This material consisted of peripheral blood, taken on day 0 of AZD1222 vaccination. The receptors originated from an adult in good health.

The chain couples TRBV6-6 to TRBJ1-3, with 10 bases lining up with TRBD1. Unmatched junction bases numbered 9, after V lost 8 bases and J lost 2 bases. This CDR3 is 16 amino acids long. Looked up from germline, CDR1 is MNHNY and CDR2 is SVGAGI (reference sequence). The CDR3 sequence is CASARDRGLTGNTIYF. CDR3 in DNA: TGTGCCAGCGCCCGGGACAGGGGCCTTACTGGAAACACCATATATTTT.

The rearrangement uses TRBV19 and TRBJ1-4; D might be TRBD1 (6 bases). With 3 bases removed from V and 10 bases from J, the gap between germline ends came to 24 bases. Germline V lookup: CDR1 LNHDA, CDR2 SQIVND (reference sequence). The CDR3 extends over 17 amino acids. The CDR3 DNA reads as TGTGCCAGTAGTATCGAGTCCTTTCGGAGGGGGGACCCAAAACTGTTTTTT. Protein: CASSIESFRRGDPKLFF. The complete variable domain, with remaining parts taken from reference TRBV19 and TRBJ1-4, reads DGGITQSPKYLFRKEGQNVTLSCEQNLNHDAMYWYRQDPGQGLRLIYYSQIVNDFQKGDIAEGYSVSREKKESFPLTVTSAQKNPTAFYLCASSIESFRRGDPKLFFGSGTQLSVL.

The chain couples TRBV19 to TRBJ2-3; 16 nucleotides line up with TRBD2. CDR1 and CDR2 from the germline V gene are LNHDA and SQIVND (reference sequence). The CDR3 loop spans 18 amino acids. V lost 3 bases, J lost 1 base, and 4 bases stayed unmatched. The CDR3 protein is CASSITGTSGGGTDTQYF. In DNA, the CDR3 is TGTGCCAGTAGTATTACTGGGACTAGCGGGGGGGGCACAGATACGCAGTATTTT.

This rearrangement joins TRBV12-3 or TRBV12-4 to TRBJ1-1, with D perhaps TRBD1 (5 bases). The CDR3 runs to 11 residues. V was trimmed by 4 bases and J by 8 bases, leaving 8 bases between them. CDR3 in DNA: TGTGCCAGCAGTTGGGGCCAGGAAGCTTTCTTT. This codes for CASSWGQEAFF.

This chain's CDR3 is CASSYSRTASYEQYF. The CDR3 nucleotides read TGTGCCAGCAGTTACAGCAGGACAGCCTCCTACGAGCAGTACTTC. This chain joins TRBV6-5 and TRBJ2-7; a weak D match, TRBD1 (6 bases). The germline CDR1 and CDR2 sequences are MNHEY and SVGAGI. CDR3 size: 15 residues. V was cut by 2 bases and J by 0 bases, with 11 bases left in between.

J is TRBJ1-6 and V is TRBV5-1; D is ambiguous. Germline lookup yields CDR1 SGHRS and CDR2 YFSETQ. The CDR3 length is 15 residues. The V end was cut by 3 bases, the J end by 0 bases, with 7 bases between. CDR3 sequence reads: CASSSVSSYNSPLHF. The CDR3 DNA sequence: TGCGCCAGCAGCTCAGTGAGCTCCTATAATTCACCCCTCCACTTT.

The chain combines TRBV2 with TRBJ2-7, with TRBD2 identical over 7 bases. Per germline, CDR1 SNHLY and CDR2 FYNNEI. CDR3 length: 14 amino acids. The V and J ends lost 7 bases and 3 bases, in that order; junction bases with no gene match: 9. The CDR3 nucleotides are TGTGCCAGCAAAGGACTAGTGGGCCGCTACGAGCAGTACTTC. The encoded protein is CASKGLVGRYEQYF. The variable domain in full, with the rest retrieved from reference TRBV2 and TRBJ2-7, is EPEVTQTPSHQVTQMGQEVILRCVPISNHLYFYWYRQILGQKVEFLVSFYNNEISEKSEIFDDQFSVERPDGSNFTLKIRSTKLEDSAMYFCASKGLVGRYEQYFGPGTRLTVT.

The rearrangement joins TRBV28 to TRBJ1-5; 8 bases fit TRBD1. J gave up 4 bases and V 2 bases, and 4 bases lay outside the gene matches. The CDR3 is 15 amino acids. Germline V gives CDR1 MDHEN, CDR2 SYDVKM. Here the CDR3 reads CASSLRTGKNQPQHF. DNA of the CDR3: TGTGCCAGCAGTTTAAGGACAGGGAAAAATCAGCCCCAGCATTTT.

The chain has TRBV7-3 and TRBJ2-1; D may be TRBD2 (5 bases). Germline CDR1 is SGHTA and CDR2 is FQGTGA. There are 13 residues in the CDR3. V shed 5 bases and J shed 2 bases, with 7 bases lying between them. CDR3 DNA sequence: TGTGCCAGCAGCCCGACTACCTACAATGAGCAGTTCTTC. It codes for CASSPTTYNEQFF.

J is TRBJ1-2 and V is TRBV4-1; TRBD1 agrees at 10 bases. Losses at the gene ends were 1 base for V and 3 bases for J; bases not matched to a gene: 2. Germline CDR1 and CDR2: MGHRA and YSYEKL. This CDR3 contains 15 residues. CDR3 coding DNA: TGCGCCAGCAGCCAAGTAGGGACAGGGGACTATGGCTACACCTTC. Translating gives CASSQVGTGDYGYTF.

The chain employs TRBV5-4 and TRBJ1-1, with TRBD1 identical over 9 bases. J was trimmed by 1 base and V by 2 bases; bases with no gene match: 9. The germline CDR1 and CDR2 sequences are SGHNT and YYREEE (reference sequence). CDR3 length: 17 residues. The CDR3 bases are TGTGCCAGCAGCTTCCTTGGACAGGGGTTGAGGAACACTGAAGCTTTCTTT. Translated: CASSFLGQGLRNTEAFF. Using reference TRBV5-4 and TRBJ1-1 for the parts outside the CDR3, the full variable domain is ETGVTQSPTHLIKTRGQQVTLRCSSQSGHNTVSWYQQALGQGPQFIFQYYREEENGRGNFPPRFSGLQFPNYSSELNVNALELDDSALYLCASSFLGQGLRNTEAFFGQGTRLTVV.

The genes are TRBV18 and TRBJ1-5, with 8 bases identical to TRBD1. V lost 1 base and J lost 7; bases outside the gene matches: 6. The CDR3 runs to 15 residues. Germline V CDR1 and CDR2: KGHSH, LQKENI. The CDR3 is CASSPLGQGGQPQHF. CDR3 nucleotide sequence: TGTGCCAGCTCACCACTCGGACAGGGTGGGCAGCCCCAGCATTTT.